One and the same sample provided the 26 T cell receptor beta chains below, sequenced in a study of CD8 T cells in ankylosing spondylitis. MiXCR, applied by TCRdb to the 5' RACE reads, yields one record per CDR3 protein. The table has around 100,000 distinct CDR3 sequences, nearly 25% seen once. Sequencing used synovial fluid, either unsorted or a sorted T cell fraction (not recorded which). These TCRs come from a male donor with ankylosing spondylitis.

V gene TRBV2 combines with J gene TRBJ2-7; 11 nucleotides align to TRBD1. This CDR3 has 15 residues. Trimming at V came to 4 bases and at J to 2 bases, leaving 4 bases not matched to a gene. Germline loops: CDR1 SNHLY, CDR2 FYNNEI. Here the CDR3 reads CASSVRTGGPYEQYF. CDR3 bases: TGTGCCAGCAGTGTACGGACAGGGGGCCCCTACGAGCAGTACTTC. Full variable domain (outside the CDR3, taken from reference TRBV2 and TRBJ2-7): EPEVTQTPSHQVTQMGQEVILRCVPISNHLYFYWYRQILGQKVEFLVSFYNNEISEKSEIFDDQFSVERPDGSNFTLKIRSTKLEDSAMYFCASSVRTGGPYEQYFGPGTRLTVT.

The rearrangement uses TRBV10-1 and TRBJ2-3, with 11 bases aligning to TRBD2. The length of the CDR3 is 15 residues. V lost 6 bases to trimming and J lost 3 bases; unmatched junction nucleotides: 5. Germline V gene sequence: CDR1 WNHNN, CDR2 SYGVQD (reference sequence). CDR3 sequence (DNA): TGCGCCAGCAGGGAAACTAGCGGGAGTACAGATACGCAGTATTTT. Translation: CASRETSGSTDTQYF.

V and J are TRBV21-1 and TRBJ1-5; the D call of TRBD1 is as the table states it, not checked on the DNA. TRBV21-1 constitutes a pseudogene. This CDR3 is built from 16 residues. CDR3 region: CASSKICTGINQPQHF. The CDR3 coding sequence is TGTGCCAGCAGCAAAATTTGTACAGGGATCAATCAGCCCCAGCATTTT.

This clonotype was seen more than once but under ten times. V is TRBV12-3 or TRBV12-4 and J is TRBJ2-2; the match to TRBD2 covers 14 bases. This CDR3 region has 18 residues. The V gene end was trimmed by 1 base and the J gene end by 3 bases; junction bases not matched to a gene: 4. CDR3 residues: CASSLGGLAGVDTGELFF. The CDR3 DNA reads TGTGCCAGCAGTTTAGGGGGACTAGCGGGAGTGGACACCGGGGAGCTGTTTTTT.

A few counts support this clonotype. The chain has TRBV20-1 and TRBJ2-3; possible D gene TRBD1, 5 bases. Between the trimmed V and J ends, which lost 4 bases and 4 bases, there was a span of 18 bases. Germline assignment: CDR1 DFQATT and CDR2 SNEGSKA (reference sequence). The CDR3 contains 15 residues. This CDR3 is CSAMDISFYADTQYF. CDR3 DNA: TGCAGTGCTATGGACATCAGCTTTTATGCAGATACGCAGTATTTT.

The J gene is TRBJ2-2, the V gene TRBV24-1, with D perhaps matching TRBD2 (7 bases). The ends were cut back, 12 bases at V and 3 bases at J, with 16 bases in the middle. CDR3 length: 14 residues. Looked up from germline, CDR1 is KGHDR and CDR2 is SFDVKD. The CDR3 DNA reads as TGTGCCGTCCGGGGGGCTCGGGACACCGGGGAGCTGTTTTTT. Amino acids: CAVRGARDTGELFF.

The chain joins TRBV15 to TRBJ2-1; 9 bases are a match to TRBD2. The CDR3 is 17 residues long. Germline V gene data show CDR1 as LNHNV and CDR2 as YYDKDF (reference sequence). V was clipped by 1 base and J by 7 bases; unmatched bases: 11. The chain's CDR3 is CATSRGTSGYAGNEQFF. Written as DNA, the CDR3 is TGTGCCACCAGCAGAGGTACTAGCGGGTACGCCGGGAATGAGCAGTTCTTC.

For this clonotype: A much larger clone differs by one base, so this may be a read error. This sequence joins TRBV7-9 and TRBJ2-3, with 11 bases identical to TRBD2. The CDR3 extends over 16 amino acids. The germline V gene encodes CDR1 SEHNR and CDR2 FQNEAQ (reference sequence). The V gene end was trimmed by 4 bases and the J gene end by 3 bases; junction bases not matched to a gene: 6. The CDR3 region is CASSSTSGGMTDTQYF. DNA of the CDR3: TGTGCCAGCAGCTCTACTAGCGGGGGTATGACAGATACGCAGTATTTT.

This clonotype rates as medium-sized. CDR3 protein: CASSRTGNTGELFF. In DNA form, the CDR3 reads TGTGCCAGCAGCCGGACAGGAAACACCGGGGAGCTGTTTTTT. The chain has TRBV7-9 and TRBJ2-2; TRBD1 agrees at 7 bases. Trimming removed 5 bases from V and 2 bases from J; junction bases left unmatched: 2. This CDR3 comprises 14 residues. Germline lookup yields CDR1 SEHNR and CDR2 FQNEAQ (reference sequence).

There are a few counts of this clonotype. The V and J genes are TRBV7-2 and TRBJ2-6; no definite D call. Trimming removed 5 bases from V and 2 bases from J, with 16 bases in between. CDR1 is SGHTA and CDR2 is FQGNSA in the germline V gene. The CDR3 is made up of 17 amino acids. The CDR3 protein is CASSPRRSYPGANVLTF. CDR3 DNA sequence: TGTGCCAGCAGCCCCCGACGTAGCTACCCTGGGGCCAACGTCCTGACTTTC.

This clonotype was observed a few times. The chain links TRBV6-1 to TRBJ1-2, with 9 positions matching TRBD1. V was pared by 7 bases and J by 5 bases, with 11 bases of the junction left unmatched. This CDR3 is built from 15 residues. The germline CDR1 and CDR2 sequences are MNHNS and SASEGT. Written as DNA, the CDR3 is TGTGCCAGCATGGGACAGGGTACGTTACGGTATGGCTACACCTTC. It specifies CASMGQGTLRYGYTF.

This chain links TRBV27 with TRBJ2-1; D gene ambiguous. CDR3 length: 13 residues. Germline assignment: CDR1 MNHEY and CDR2 SMNVEV (reference sequence). Trimming left V 3 bases short and J 5 bases short, with 8 bases between. The CDR3 DNA follows: TGTGCCAGCAGTTTGATGGGAAACAATGAGCAGTTCTTC. This gives the protein CASSLMGNNEQFF.

The gene calls are TRBV10-3 and TRBJ2-3; 8 bases are shared with TRBD2. Looked up from germline, CDR1 is ENHRY and CDR2 is SYGVKD. The J segment lost 0 bases and the V segment lost 2 bases, leaving 4 bases of the junction unmatched. The CDR3 sequence is 16 residues long. In DNA, the CDR3 is TGTGCCATCAGTGAGCGACTAGCGTGGAGCACAGATACGCAGTATTTT. This sequence encodes CAISERLAWSTDTQYF.

This clonotype was seen only a few times. This chain links TRBV5-6 with TRBJ2-1; D is perhaps TRBD1 or TRBD2 (5 bases each). V gave up 4 bases and J gave up 4 bases, with 9 bases separating them. Germline CDR1 and CDR2: SGHDT and YYEEEE. CDR3 length: 13 amino acids. The CDR3 sequence is CASSLGPYNEQFF. In nucleotides, the CDR3 is TGTGCCAGCAGCCTGGGACCTTACAATGAGCAGTTCTTC.

There are a few counts of this clonotype. V gene TRBV6-1 combines with J gene TRBJ2-1, with TRBD1 identical over 7 bases. The CDR3 runs 14 residues. Unmatched junction bases numbered 6, after V lost 1 base and J lost 9 bases. Germline V gives CDR1 MNHNS, CDR2 SASEGT. CDR3 region: CASSEGTGFAEQFF. The CDR3 DNA is TGTGCCAGCAGTGAAGGGACAGGCTTTGCTGAGCAGTTCTTC.

This clonotype was seen once. The chain combines TRBV19 with TRBJ1-3, with D unresolved. V was cut by 8 bases and J by 0 bases, with 11 bases left in between. From germline, CDR1 is LNHDA and CDR2 SQIVND (reference sequence). The CDR3 runs 14 residues. The CDR3 nucleotides are TGTGCCAGTCGCGCGGGGAGCTCTGGAAACACCATATATTTT. This translates into CASRAGSSGNTIYF.

This clonotype showed up just a few times. The chain has TRBV5-5 and TRBJ1-3; D remains unclear. Germline V gene data show CDR1 as SGHKS and CDR2 as YYEKEE (reference sequence). The CDR3 sequence is 14 residues long. V was pared by 0 bases and J by 2 bases, with 6 bases between. The CDR3 bases are TGTGCCAGCAGCTTGGGAGGGACTGGAAACACCATATATTTT. It translates to CASSLGGTGNTIYF.

This chain joins TRBV24-1 and TRBJ2-1; 8 nucleotides align to TRBD1. The CDR3 totals 15 residues. Trimming at V came to 2 bases and at J to 8 bases, leaving 7 bases not matched to a gene. Germline lookup yields CDR1 KGHDR and CDR2 SFDVKD. CDR3 loop: CATSDSGQGRDEQFF. The CDR3 nucleotides read TGTGCCACCAGTGATTCCGGACAGGGTAGGGATGAGCAGTTCTTC.

The chain combines TRBV5-1 with TRBJ1-1, with 7 bases that match TRBD1. The trim removed 4 bases at V and 5 bases at J, leaving 8 bases unmatched. CDR3 length: 14 amino acids. Germline V CDR1 and CDR2: SGHRS, YFSETQ. The CDR3: CASSIDRVGTEAFF. CDR3 coding DNA: TGCGCCAGCAGCATCGACAGGGTTGGAACTGAAGCTTTCTTT.

The gene calls are TRBV12-3 or TRBV12-4 and TRBJ1-2; 11 positions agree with TRBD1. The CDR3 is 14 amino acids. V was pared by 5 bases and J by 4 bases, with 3 bases of the junction left unmatched. The CDR3 sequence is CASSGQGAFYGYTF. DNA for the CDR3: TGTGCCAGCAGTGGACAGGGGGCCTTCTATGGCTACACCTTC.

The rearrangement joins TRBV5-1 to TRBJ2-2; 11 nucleotides line up with TRBD2. Looked up from germline, CDR1 is SGHRS and CDR2 is YFSETQ. Trimming took 4 bases from V and 6 from J; bases not matched to a gene: 5. CDR3 length: 15 residues. The CDR3 sequence is CASSGTSGIAGELFF. As DNA, the CDR3 is TGCGCCAGCAGCGGGACTAGCGGCATCGCCGGGGAGCTGTTTTTT.

This clonotype was seen a few times. This rearrangement joins TRBV5-1 to TRBJ2-1; D perhaps matches TRBD2 (5 bases). The CDR3 sequence is 15 residues long. Germline V CDR1 and CDR2: SGHRS, YFSETQ. Trimming removed 2 bases at V and 4 bases at J, with 13 bases between. CDR3 residues: CASSFEGLQYNEQFF. In nucleotides, the CDR3 is TGCGCCAGCAGCTTTGAAGGACTCCAGTACAATGAGCAGTTCTTC.

This clonotype came up a few times. Here the CDR3 DNA reads TGTGCCAGCAGCCTATGGACAGGGCGGGAGCAGTACTTC. The encoded protein is CASSLWTGREQYF. This chain links TRBV14 with TRBJ2-7, with 8 bases aligning to TRBD1. The CDR3 runs 13 residues. V was pared by 4 bases and J by 7 bases, with 6 bases of the junction left unmatched. Germline CDR1 SGHDN, CDR2 FVKESK.

This clonotype was seen more than once but under ten times. The rearrangement links TRBV5-1 to TRBJ1-1, with 8 bases aligning to TRBD1. Trimming removed 6 bases from V and 4 bases from J; junction bases left unmatched: 5. Germline V gene data show CDR1 as SGHRS and CDR2 as YFSETQ. The CDR3 is made up of 13 amino acids. The CDR3, as DNA: TGCGCCAGCAAACGACAGGGGAGCACTGAAGCTTTCTTT. Its protein is CASKRQGSTEAFF.

The rearrangement links TRBV24-1 to TRBJ2-1; TRBD1 aligns across 12 bases. This CDR3 has 15 residues. Germline V gives CDR1 KGHDR, CDR2 SFDVKD. Trimming cost V 10 bases and J 7 bases; bases outside gene matches: 10. CDR3 residues: CATGTGGKFLNEQFF. DNA of the CDR3: TGTGCCACAGGGACAGGGGGCAAATTCTTGAATGAGCAGTTCTTC.

The chain couples TRBV7-9 to TRBJ2-2, with 12 nucleotides matching TRBD2. The CDR3 has 14 amino acids. The germline gives CDR1 SEHNR, CDR2 FQNEAQ (reference sequence). The junction had 3 bases not matched to a gene; V was cut back by 6 bases and J by 7 bases. CDR3 region: CASRLAGGGGELFF. The CDR3 coding sequence is TGTGCCAGCAGACTAGCGGGAGGAGGCGGGGAGCTGTTTTTT.